One sample yielded the 15 T cell receptor beta chains listed below, sequenced in a study of blood T cell repertoires in COVID-19. Measured with immunoSEQ multiplex PCR; TCRdb has only the in-frame clones, and not every one. The table shows around 360,000 clones, with around 87% occurring only once. Sequenced: PBMCs or T cells enriched from blood (not recorded which). The receptors derive from a man aged 40-49 years in a cohort exposed to, infected with or recovered from COVID-19 (not recorded which).

The J gene is TRBJ2-1, the V gene TRBV3-1 (or the pseudogene TRBV3-2), with 9 nucleotides matching TRBD2. The length of the CDR3 is 15 residues. CDR1 and CDR2 (germline): LGHDT, YNNKEL (reference sequence). With V trimmed by 4 bases and J by 2 bases, 3 bases remained unmatched. CDR3 coding DNA: TGTGCCAGCAGCCGGCGGGAGGGAACCTACAATGAGCAGTTCTTC. This gives the protein CASSRREGTYNEQFF.

The chain links TRBV19 to TRBJ1-2; D possibly corresponds to TRBD1 (6 bases). The CDR3 spans 15 residues. V gave up 4 bases and J gave up 3 bases, with 15 bases separating them. Looked up from germline, CDR1 is LNHDA and CDR2 is SQIVND (reference sequence). DNA for the CDR3: TGTGCCAGTAGTAACCCAGGGGCAGCAGACTATGGCTACACCTTC. As protein: CASSNPGAADYGYTF.

The chain recombines TRBV5-1 with TRBJ2-1; D possibly corresponds to TRBD1 (7 bases). Trimming took off 5 bases at V and 0 bases at J, with 15 bases between the two ends. There are 16 residues in the CDR3. Germline loops: CDR1 SGHRS, CDR2 YFSETQ. For the CDR3, the DNA is TGCGCCAGCAGTGGAGGGGGCGGTAACTCCTACAATGAGCAGTTCTTC. Protein product: CASSGGGGNSYNEQFF. The full variable domain, completed using reference TRBV5-1 and TRBJ2-1, is KAGVTQTPRYLIKTRGQQVTLSCSPISGHRSVSWYQQTPGQGLQFLFEYFSETQRNKGNFPGRFSGRQFSNSRSEMNVSTLELGDSALYLCASSGGGGNSYNEQFFGPGTRLTVL.

The V and J genes are TRBV19 and TRBJ1-2; D is unclear. The CDR3 is 12 amino acids. CDR1 and CDR2 (germline): LNHDA, SQIVND (reference sequence). Trimming stripped 5 bases from V and 8 bases from J, with 12 bases between. CDR3 sequence (DNA): TGTGCCAGTAGTTTGTTGTCAGGCGGCTACACCTTC. Its translation is CASSLLSGGYTF.

This sequence joins TRBV28 and TRBJ1-1; no firm D call. Per the germline V gene, CDR1 is MDHEN and CDR2 is SYDVKM. There are 13 residues in the CDR3. V was trimmed by 2 bases and J by 1 base, leaving 5 bases between them. CDR3 DNA: TGTGCCAGCAGTTTAAACAGGAACACTGAAGCTTTCTTT. Protein sequence: CASSLNRNTEAFF.

This clone was seen only a few times. This rearrangement joins TRBV4-2 to TRBJ2-3; 7 bases map to TRBD1. The CDR3 runs 13 residues. In germline, CDR1 is LGHNA, CDR2 YNFKEQ. Unmatched junction bases numbered 3, after V lost 0 bases and J lost 9 bases. The CDR3 bases are TGTGCCAGCAGCCAAGACGGGGACAGAACGCAGTATTTT. Translating it yields CASSQDGDRTQYF.

The chain has TRBV7-6 and TRBJ2-7; 10 bases align to TRBD1. CDR1 and CDR2 from the germline V gene are SGHVS and FNYEAQ. The J segment lost 0 bases and the V segment lost 11 bases, leaving 4 bases of the junction unmatched. The CDR3 is made up of 13 amino acids. The CDR3 loop is CAVRQGASYEQYF. For the CDR3, the DNA is TGTGCCGTCAGACAGGGGGCCTCCTACGAGCAGTACTTC.

V gene TRBV30 combines with J gene TRBJ1-1; maybe TRBD1 (5 bases). From germline, CDR1 is GTSNPN and CDR2 SVGIG (reference sequence). CDR3 size: 14 residues. V lost 0 bases and J lost 4, with 12 bases in between. CDR3 bases: TGTGCCTGGAGTGTATCTGGGAGGGGCACTGAAGCTTTCTTT. Translated: CAWSVSGRGTEAFF.

In this sample, this clone turned up once. This chain uses TRBV10-3 with TRBJ1-6, with 7 bases that match TRBD1. CDR1 is ENHRY, CDR2 SYGVKD, per germline. V was clipped by 6 bases and J by 5 bases; unmatched bases: 4. There are 14 residues in the CDR3. For the CDR3, the DNA is TGTGCCATCAGGAGAGGGACAGATAATTCACCCCTCCACTTT. Translated: CAIRRGTDNSPLHF.

CDR3 sequence: CASSRQGAGYEQYF. The CDR3 DNA sequence: TGTGCCAGCTCACGACAGGGGGCCGGCTACGAGCAGTACTTC. The genes are TRBV18 and TRBJ2-7; TRBD1 agrees at 10 bases. The V segment lost 4 bases and the J segment 3 bases; nucleotides outside the gene matches: 3. Germline lookup yields CDR1 KGHSH and CDR2 LQKENI. The CDR3 runs 14 residues.

This chain links TRBV6-2 or TRBV6-3 with TRBJ2-7; D not certain. Trimming left V 5 bases short and J 5 bases short, with 13 bases between. The CDR3 covers 13 residues. The germline V gene has CDR1 MNHEY and CDR2 SVGEGT. CDR3 amino acids: CASSPQPFDEQYF. The CDR3 DNA is TGTGCCAGCAGTCCACAGCCCTTCGACGAGCAGTACTTC.

The genes are TRBV7-7 and TRBJ1-1; unclear D gene. Germline V CDR1 and CDR2: SSHAT, FNYEAQ (reference sequence). The CDR3 length is 13 residues. The germline V and J ends were trimmed by 5 bases and 0 bases, with 7 bases remaining between them. The CDR3 nucleotides are TGTGCCAGCAGCGTTCACTTGAACACTGAAGCTTTCTTT. Encoded protein: CASSVHLNTEAFF.

This clone came up a few times. CDR3 nucleotide sequence: TGTGCCACCAGTGATTCGTCAGGGGATCAGCCCCAGCATTTT. Translation gives CATSDSSGDQPQHF. The rearrangement joins TRBV24-1 to TRBJ1-5; TRBD1 might be the D (6 bases). The CDR3 runs to 14 residues. Germline lookup yields CDR1 KGHDR and CDR2 SFDVKD. The V end was cut by 2 bases, the J end by 5 bases, with 9 bases between.

The chain is built from TRBV7-6 and TRBJ2-6; D not resolved. V was pared by 6 bases and J by 0 bases, with 3 bases between. The CDR3 runs to 13 residues. From germline, CDR1 is SGHVS and CDR2 FNYEAQ. CDR3 region: CASRSSGANVLTF. The CDR3 region has the DNA TGTGCCAGCAGGAGCTCTGGGGCCAACGTCCTGACTTTC. Combining the CDR3 with reference TRBV7-6 and TRBJ2-6 gives the whole variable domain GAGVSQSPRYKVTKRGQDVALRCDPISGHVSLYWYRQALGQGPEFLTYFNYEAQQDKSGLPNDRFSAERPEGSISTLTIQRTEQRDSAMYRCASRSSGANVLTFGAGSRLTVL.

This chain joins TRBV4-1 and TRBJ2-5; 7 positions agree with TRBD1. V gave up 0 bases and J gave up 4 bases; unmatched junction bases: 5. The germline V gene encodes CDR1 MGHRA and CDR2 YSYEKL. The CDR3 sequence is 15 residues long. CDR3 nucleotides: TGCGCCAGCAGCCAAGATAGGGGGCAGGGAGAGACCCAGTACTTC. It codes for CASSQDRGQGETQYF.